The subject of this entry is one TCR beta chain. The sample holds other DNA sequences that translate to the same CDR3. PCR employed 60 Vbeta and 13 Jbeta primers. The protocol was immunoSEQ multiplex PCR, while the TCRdb copy is restricted to in-frame clones and leaves out a portion. The repertoire holds roughly 130,000 clones, with 79% as singletons. CDR3 length: 14 residues. Trimming left V 3 bases short and J 6 bases short, with 14 bases between. From germline, CDR1 is ENHRY and CDR2 SYGVKD. This sample was included in a study of cytomegalovirus exposure and HLA in healthy donors. The sample comprised PBMCs. This TCR came from a man between 18 and 29 years old in good health and CMV-seronegative. The chain is built from TRBV10-3 and TRBJ1-2, with a tentative D call TRBD1 (6 bases). The CDR3 DNA reads TGTGCCATCAGTGACGCGGGGGGCCTGGATGGCTACACCTTC. This translates into CAISDAGGLDGYTF.